Listed here are 10 T cell receptor beta chains from one sample, sequenced in a study of cytomegalovirus exposure and HLA in healthy donors. 13 Jbeta primers and 60 Vbeta primers were used for the PCR. TCRdb's copy holds only in-frame clones and misses some; the assay was immunoSEQ multiplex PCR. Of under 150,000 clones in the sample, roughly 80% were seen once. Sequenced material: PBMCs. All receptors come from a man aged 18 to 30 in good health and CMV-seronegative.

This clone showed up just once. The chain links TRBV6-5 to TRBJ1-5; D not resolved. Germline V CDR1 and CDR2: MNHEY, SVGAGI. The V and J ends lost 2 bases and 0 bases respectively, with 8 bases between them. The CDR3 has 15 residues. Here the CDR3 DNA reads TGTGCCAGCAGTTACGGCGGAAATAGCAATCAGCCCCAGCATTTT. As protein: CASSYGGNSNQPQHF.

This clone was detected a few times. The same CDR3 is also encoded by other DNA sequences in this sample. This chain uses TRBV6-5 with TRBJ1-1; 7 bases align to TRBD1. The V and J ends lost 0 bases and 3 bases, in that order; junction bases with no gene match: 4. The CDR3 runs 15 residues. Germline-derived CDR1 and CDR2 are MNHEY and SVGAGI. The CDR3 DNA follows: TGTGCCAGCAGTTACTCGAATACAGGGGACACTGAAGCTTTCTTT. This gives the protein CASSYSNTGDTEAFF.

The count of this clone is one. V usage is TRBV9 and J usage is TRBJ1-3; D is ambiguous. The CDR3 runs to 18 residues. The ends were cut back, 0 bases at V and 2 bases at J, with 18 bases in the middle. CDR1 SGDLS and CDR2 YYNGEE come from the germline V gene. The CDR3 bases are TGTGCCAGCAGCGTAGCGGTGGGAGGAGCGTTCCCTGGAAACACCATATATTTT. Translation gives CASSVAVGGAFPGNTIYF.

The chain couples TRBV7-9 to TRBJ2-7; 7 bases are a match to TRBD1. The CDR3 is made up of 13 amino acids. CDR1 and CDR2 from the germline V gene are SEHNR and FQNEAQ (reference sequence). The trim removed 5 bases at V and 5 bases at J, leaving 6 bases unmatched. CDR3 sequence (DNA): TGTGCCAGCAGCCTCGGGACAGCGAACGAGCAGTACTTC. It encodes CASSLGTANEQYF.

The chain is built from TRBV4-2 and TRBJ1-5; D may be TRBD1 (6 bases). From germline, CDR1 is LGHNA and CDR2 YNFKEQ. Trimming took 0 bases from V and 2 from J, leaving 17 bases between them. This CDR3 has 18 amino acids. CDR3 region: CASSQEPWGGRGNQPQHF. DNA for the CDR3: TGTGCCAGCAGCCAAGAACCTTGGGGGGGCAGGGGCAATCAGCCCCAGCATTTT.

The chain joins TRBV27 to TRBJ2-7, with 8 bases lining up with TRBD1. Germline V gene data show CDR1 as MNHEY and CDR2 as SMNVEV (reference sequence). After removal of 8 bases from V and 3 bases from J, the junction contained 15 bases not matched to a gene. CDR3 length equals 16 residues. The CDR3 nucleotides are TGTGCCAGCGCCCGAACCGGGACAGGTCTAAACTACGAGCAGTACTTC. Translated: CASARTGTGLNYEQYF.

The J gene is TRBJ2-5, the V gene TRBV15, with TRBD2 matching over 7 bases. The closer fit of TRBJ2-7 to the DNA end suggests the J call may be wrong. This CDR3 is built from 13 residues. The germline V gene encodes CDR1 LNHNV and CDR2 YYDKDF (reference sequence). CDR3: CATSRGRGDEQYF. The CDR3 coding sequence is TGTGCCACCAGCAGAGGTCGGGGGGACGAGCAGTACTTC.

J is TRBJ2-2 and V is TRBV29-1; 7 bases agree with TRBD1. The germline V gene encodes CDR1 SQVTM and CDR2 ANQGSEA. V trimming: 6 bases; J trimming: 0 bases; junction bases outside the gene matches: 4. The CDR3 totals 14 residues. The CDR3 here is CSVWDSSNTGELFF. The CDR3 DNA reads TGCAGCGTATGGGACAGCTCGAACACCGGGGAGCTGTTTTTT.

The chain carries TRBV11-2 and TRBJ1-6, with D possibly matching TRBD1 (6 bases). Germline assignment: CDR1 SGHAT and CDR2 FQNNGV. The V and J ends lost 4 bases and 7 bases respectively, with 11 bases between them. The CDR3 has 14 residues. CDR3 loop: CASSSRGNNSPLHF. As DNA, the CDR3 is TGTGCCAGCAGCTCCAGGGGTAACAATTCACCCCTCCACTTT.

This clone has only one observation. The J gene is TRBJ2-1, the V gene TRBV5-1, with a possible D match to TRBD2 (6 bases). V lost 0 bases, J lost 2 bases, and 12 bases lay in between. Germline V lookup: CDR1 SGHRS, CDR2 YFSETQ. This CDR3 has 16 amino acids. DNA of the CDR3: TGCGCCAGCAGCTTGGAGCCAGCGGGCCCCTACAATGAGCAGTTCTTC. Translation: CASSLEPAGPYNEQFF.